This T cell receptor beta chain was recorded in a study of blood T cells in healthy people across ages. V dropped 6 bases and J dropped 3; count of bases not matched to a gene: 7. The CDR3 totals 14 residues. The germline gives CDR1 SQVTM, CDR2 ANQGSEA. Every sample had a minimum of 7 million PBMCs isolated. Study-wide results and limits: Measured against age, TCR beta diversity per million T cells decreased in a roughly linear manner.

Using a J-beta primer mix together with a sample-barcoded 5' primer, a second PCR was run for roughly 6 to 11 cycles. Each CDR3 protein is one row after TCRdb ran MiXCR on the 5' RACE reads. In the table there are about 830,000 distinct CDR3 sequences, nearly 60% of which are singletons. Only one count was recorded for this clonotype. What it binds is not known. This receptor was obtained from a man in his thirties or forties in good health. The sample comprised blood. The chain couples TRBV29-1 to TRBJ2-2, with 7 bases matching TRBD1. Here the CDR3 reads CSVATGVHTGELFF. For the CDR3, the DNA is TGCAGCGTGGCAACAGGGGTCCACACCGGGGAGCTGTTTTTT.